Presented here are 16 T cell receptor beta chains from one specimen sequenced in a study of T cell responses to AZD1222 COVID-19 vaccine. Libraries were prepared by immunoSEQ multiplex PCR; TCRdb keeps only in-frame clonotypes and omits some of them. The sample gives about 130,000 clones, around 86% of which show up once; roughly 6.5% is in the top ten. Sequences were derived from peripheral blood, sampled on day 0 of AZD1222 vaccination. Receptor source: an adult in good health.

V usage is TRBV3-1 (or the pseudogene TRBV3-2) and J usage is TRBJ2-3; the D gene is possibly TRBD2 (7 bases). Per the germline V gene, CDR1 is LGHDT and CDR2 is YNNKEL (reference sequence). This CDR3 has 16 amino acids. The V end was cut by 6 bases, the J end by 9 bases, with 25 bases between. The CDR3 region has the DNA TGTGCCAGCAGTCGGGACGGGGGGCTGGGATCGGGCACGCAGTATTTT. Residues: CASSRDGGLGSGTQYF.

The V call is TRBV6-2 or TRBV6-3, the J call TRBJ1-2; 7 nucleotides match TRBD1. The CDR3 is made up of 13 amino acids. V shed 5 bases, J shed 4 bases, and the junction held 4 bases outside the gene matches. Germline loops: CDR1 MNHEY, CDR2 SVGEGT. The CDR3 DNA reads as TGTGCCAGCAGTCAGACAGGGATCTATGGCTACACCTTC. Translated, it gives CASSQTGIYGYTF.

This clone has just a few counts. The CDR3 region has the DNA TGTGCTAGTGGTTTCTACCTAGCGGGGATCCACAATGAGCAGTTCTTC. This codes for CASGFYLAGIHNEQFF. This rearrangement joins TRBV12-5 to TRBJ2-1; 9 bases line up with TRBD2. Unmatched junction bases numbered 8, after V lost 3 bases and J lost 5 bases. The germline gives CDR1 LGHNT, CDR2 FRNRAP. There are 16 residues in the CDR3.

The rearrangement uses TRBV25-1 and TRBJ1-6; D is unclear. This CDR3 has 14 residues. Germline values: CDR1 MGHDK, CDR2 SYGVNS. Trimming cost V 5 bases and J 5 bases, with 10 bases left between them. The CDR3 here is CASSNPENNSPLHF. CDR3 in DNA: TGTGCCAGCAGTAATCCTGAAAATAATTCACCCCTCCACTTT.

The chain couples TRBV6-6 to TRBJ1-5; 7 bases map to TRBD1. V lost 7 bases and J lost 3; bases outside the gene matches: 9. Germline V gives CDR1 MNHNY, CDR2 SVGAGI (reference sequence). The CDR3 covers 15 residues. The CDR3 sequence is CASMATGENNQPQHF. DNA of the CDR3: TGTGCCAGCATGGCCACAGGGGAAAACAATCAGCCCCAGCATTTT.

The chain carries TRBV3-1 (or the pseudogene TRBV3-2) and TRBJ1-5; tentative D call: TRBD1 (6 bases). The CDR3 totals 13 residues. V was clipped by 5 bases and J by 6 bases, with 11 bases between them. Looked up from germline, CDR1 is LGHDT and CDR2 is YNNKEL (reference sequence). CDR3 in DNA: TGTGCCAGCAGCGAGGGGGAGGCTCAGCCCCAGCATTTT. It is translated as CASSEGEAQPQHF.

As DNA, the CDR3 is TGTGCCAGTACCCCTGGACCGGTGGGGAACACTGAAGCTTTCTTT. It translates to CASTPGPVGNTEAFF. The chain links TRBV19 to TRBJ1-1; D is undetermined. Trimming took off 7 bases at V and 1 base at J, with 16 bases between the two ends. The CDR3 totals 15 residues. Germline V gives CDR1 LNHDA, CDR2 SQIVND (reference sequence).

This chain joins TRBV5-1 and TRBJ1-2; the D gene is possibly TRBD1 (6 bases). V was clipped by 5 bases and J by 4 bases, with 15 bases between them. The germline CDR1 and CDR2 sequences are SGHRS and YFSETQ. The CDR3 is 14 residues long. CDR3 bases: TGCGCCAGCAGGGTTTTGACAGGCGGCTATGGCTACACCTTC. This codes for CASRVLTGGYGYTF.

The rearrangement joins TRBV30 to TRBJ1-5; the D is unclear. This CDR3 spans 18 amino acids. CDR1 is GTSNPN, CDR2 SVGIG, per germline (reference sequence). The V end was cut by 3 bases, the J end by 1 base, with 22 bases between. The CDR3 reads CAWRKVGTGHISNQPQHF. In DNA form, the CDR3 reads TGTGCCTGGAGAAAAGTAGGTACGGGTCATATCAGCAATCAGCCCCAGCATTTT.

V usage is TRBV3-1 (or the pseudogene TRBV3-2) and J usage is TRBJ1-5; no reliable D call. From germline, CDR1 is LGHDT and CDR2 YNNKEL (reference sequence). Deletions cut 0 bases from V and 4 bases from J, with 10 bases between. This CDR3 is built from 15 residues. The CDR3 DNA is TGTGCCAGCAGCCAAGATAGTACCGGGAATCAGCCCCAGCATTTT. Protein sequence: CASSQDSTGNQPQHF.

This CDR3 is CASSIAPIFGNTIYF. CDR3 sequence (DNA): TGTGCCAGTAGTATTGCCCCGATCTTTGGAAACACCATATATTTT. The rearrangement uses TRBV19 and TRBJ1-3; D is uncertain. Between the trimmed V and J ends, which lost 3 bases and 3 bases, there was a span of 12 bases. The CDR3 extends over 15 amino acids. Germline assignment: CDR1 LNHDA and CDR2 SQIVND (reference sequence). The entire variable domain, with the rest obtained from reference TRBV19 and TRBJ1-3, is as follows: DGGITQSPKYLFRKEGQNVTLSCEQNLNHDAMYWYRQDPGQGLRLIYYSQIVNDFQKGDIAEGYSVSREKKESFPLTVTSAQKNPTAFYLCASSIAPIFGNTIYFGEGSWLTVV.

The chain joins TRBV5-1 to TRBJ1-2; possible D gene TRBD1, 6 bases. V lost 3 bases, J lost 1 base, and 10 bases lay in between. Germline lookup yields CDR1 SGHRS and CDR2 YFSETQ. The CDR3 has 14 amino acids. CDR3 sequence: CASSSDRSNYGYTF. In DNA form, the CDR3 reads TGCGCCAGCAGCTCCGACAGGAGTAACTATGGCTACACCTTC.

This chain uses TRBV18 with TRBJ1-4; D not certain. The CDR3 loop spans 15 amino acids. Trimming removed 4 bases at V and 0 bases at J, with 9 bases between. Looked up from germline, CDR1 is KGHSH and CDR2 is LQKENI. CDR3 region: CASSLTGATNEKLFF. The CDR3 DNA sequence: TGTGCCAGCTCACTTACCGGGGCAACTAATGAAAAACTGTTTTTT.

This chain connects TRBV7-8 to TRBJ2-2, with a weak D call TRBD2 (5 bases). This CDR3 contains 17 residues. The ends were cut back, 1 base at V and 2 bases at J, with 14 bases in the middle. CDR1 and CDR2 (germline): SGHVS, FQNEAQ. The CDR3: CASSLGGGLSNTGELFF. CDR3 coding DNA: TGTGCCAGCAGCTTAGGAGGAGGACTTTCCAACACCGGGGAGCTGTTTTTT.

The V and J genes are TRBV15 and TRBJ2-3; D possibly corresponds to TRBD1 (6 bases). V dropped 1 base and J dropped 1 base, with 12 bases sitting between them. This CDR3 spans 16 amino acids. The germline CDR1 and CDR2 sequences are LNHNV and YYDKDF (reference sequence). DNA for the CDR3: TGTGCCACCAGCAGAGGTGGCGCAGGGGGCACAGATACGCAGTATTTT. As protein: CATSRGGAGGTDTQYF. Full variable domain (remainder filled in from reference TRBV15 and TRBJ2-3): DAMVIQNPRYQVTQFGKPVTLSCSQTLNHNVMYWYQQKSSQAPKLLFHYYDKDFNNEADTPDNFQSRRPNTSFCFLDIRSPGLGDTAMYLCATSRGGAGGTDTQYFGPGTRLTVL.

J is TRBJ1-3 and V is TRBV7-2; D call uncertain. With 2 bases removed from V and 0 bases from J, the gap between germline ends came to 11 bases. The CDR3 is 16 residues long. Germline assignment: CDR1 SGHTA and CDR2 FQGNSA. CDR3 in DNA: TGTGCCAGCAGCTTATCGGCAGCCTCCTCTGGAAACACCATATATTTT. Its protein product is CASSLSAASSGNTIYF.